Below, 18 T cell receptor beta chains from the same sample are listed, as sequenced in a study of T-cell memory formation after mild COVID-19. One entry per CDR3 protein results from TCRdb running MiXCR on the 5' RACE reads. The sample lists 450,000 to 700,000 distinct CDR3 sequences, roughly 18% occurring once. Sequencing was performed on PBMCs or a T cell subset sorted from them (not recorded which). The receptors originated from an adult woman who had mild COVID-19 (a few samples of this study predate the infection). Cell type and time point are not known.

V gene TRBV19 combines with J gene TRBJ2-7; D gene uncertain. The CDR3 is made up of 14 amino acids. CDR1 is LNHDA, CDR2 SQIVND, per germline (reference sequence). Trimming removed 6 bases at V and 6 bases at J, with 18 bases between. The CDR3 DNA is TGTGCCAGTAGCGTTACAGTGACCTCCGGCGAGCAGTACTTC. Its protein product is CASSVTVTSGEQYF.

The gene calls are TRBV24-1 and TRBJ1-2, with no clear D. Germline V gene sequence: CDR1 KGHDR, CDR2 SFDVKD. V was trimmed by 0 bases and J by 1 base, leaving 5 bases between them. There are 14 residues in the CDR3. The CDR3 bases are TGTGCCACCAGTGATTTGGAGCTTAACTATGGCTACACCTTC. This translates into CATSDLELNYGYTF.

V usage is TRBV24-1 and J usage is TRBJ2-2; 7 bases map to TRBD2. With V trimmed by 9 bases and J by 5 bases, 2 bases remained unmatched. The germline V gene encodes CDR1 KGHDR and CDR2 SFDVKD. The CDR3 is 12 amino acids. CDR3 in DNA: TGTGCCACCGGACTAGGTACCGGGGAGCTGTTTTTT. Protein sequence: CATGLGTGELFF.

The chain employs TRBV12-3 or TRBV12-4 and TRBJ2-7; no clear D gene. The CDR3 totals 14 residues. V was clipped by 8 bases and J by 0 bases, with 14 bases between them. The CDR3 protein is CASSSESGSYEQYF. The CDR3 DNA reads TGTGCCAGCTCTTCCGAGTCCGGCTCCTACGAGCAGTACTTC.

The chain carries TRBV24-1 and TRBJ2-5; no clear D. The CDR3 has 13 residues. Deletions cut 4 bases from V and 4 bases from J, with 9 bases between. Germline assignment: CDR1 KGHDR and CDR2 SFDVKD. CDR3 residues: CATSDRSRETQYF. The CDR3 nucleotides are TGTGCCACCAGTGACCGTTCCAGAGAGACCCAGTACTTC.

This clonotype came up a few times. This chain joins TRBV5-1 and TRBJ1-2; 9 bases match TRBD1. The CDR3 is 15 amino acids. In germline, CDR1 is SGHRS, CDR2 YFSETQ. The ends lost 2 bases at V and 8 bases at J; junction bases unmatched: 10. DNA for the CDR3: TGCGCCAGCAGCTTTCGGACAGGGGAGATACGGGGCTACACCTTC. Translated: CASSFRTGEIRGYTF. Looking up the rest from reference TRBV5-1 and TRBJ1-2 gives the full variable domain: KAGVTQTPRYLIKTRGQQVTLSCSPISGHRSVSWYQQTPGQGLQFLFEYFSETQRNKGNFPGRFSGRQFSNSRSEMNVSTLELGDSALYLCASSFRTGEIRGYTFGSGTRLTVV.

The chain uses TRBV9 and TRBJ2-5, with TRBD1 matching 9 bases. Germline V CDR1 and CDR2: SGDLS, YYNGEE. V dropped 1 base and J dropped 0; count of bases not matched to a gene: 7. The CDR3 has 17 amino acids. DNA of the CDR3: TGTGCCAGCAGCGTAACAGACAGGGGGGTGAACCAAGAGACCCAGTACTTC. Translation gives CASSVTDRGVNQETQYF.

In this sample, this clonotype turned up a few times. The V call is TRBV14, the J call TRBJ2-5, with 9 bases matching TRBD2. Germline V CDR1 and CDR2: SGHDN, FVKESK. V lost 1 base to trimming and J lost 4 bases; unmatched junction nucleotides: 4. This CDR3 spans 15 amino acids. The CDR3 reads CASSQGLAGTETQYF. The CDR3 DNA follows: TGTGCCAGCAGCCAAGGTCTAGCGGGGACAGAGACCCAGTACTTC.

This clonotype was picked up a small number of times. The rearrangement joins TRBV5-1 to TRBJ2-7; 12 bases map to TRBD2. This CDR3 has 16 residues. Germline V gene lookup returns CDR1 SGHRS and CDR2 YFSETQ. V shed 4 bases, J shed 0 bases, and the junction held 5 bases outside the gene matches. The chain's CDR3 is CASSPTSGGSSYEQYF. The CDR3, as DNA: TGCGCCAGCAGCCCGACTAGCGGGGGCTCCTCCTACGAGCAGTACTTC.

The chain joins TRBV3-1 to TRBJ2-5; D unresolved. Trimming stripped 2 bases from V and 3 bases from J, with 10 bases between. The germline V gene encodes CDR1 LGHDT and CDR2 YNNKEL (reference sequence). The CDR3 has 14 amino acids. DNA of the CDR3: TGTGCCAGCAGCCAATCGGTTTTAGAAGAGACCCAGTACTTC. As protein: CASSQSVLEETQYF.

The rearrangement joins TRBV11-1 to TRBJ2-1; D call uncertain. The germline gives CDR1 SGHAT, CDR2 FQDESV (reference sequence). V gave up 8 bases and J gave up 4 bases, with 18 bases separating them. The CDR3 contains 15 residues. CDR3 region: CASSRRAAEYNEQFF. As DNA, the CDR3 is TGTGCCAGCTCCCGTAGGGCGGCGGAGTACAATGAGCAGTTCTTC.

This clonotype appeared a few times. The chain recombines TRBV6-5 with TRBJ2-1; 7 bases fit TRBD2. V shed 4 bases and J 2 bases; nucleotides not matched to a gene: 2. This CDR3 is 14 amino acids long. From germline, CDR1 is MNHEY and CDR2 SVGAGI. CDR3 sequence reads: CASSWEGPYNEQFF. In DNA, the CDR3 is TGTGCCAGCAGTTGGGAGGGGCCCTACAATGAGCAGTTCTTC.

This clonotype was seen a handful of times. This chain uses TRBV4-1 with TRBJ1-1, with TRBD1 matching over 8 bases. V trimming: 0 bases; J trimming: 3 bases; junction bases outside the gene matches: 15. The CDR3 contains 19 residues. Germline CDR1 MGHRA, CDR2 YSYEKL. CDR3 amino acids: CASSQDSVVRTGRDTEAFF. For the CDR3, the DNA is TGCGCCAGCAGCCAAGATTCGGTCGTAAGGACAGGGCGAGACACTGAAGCTTTCTTT.

This clonotype turned up a few times. This chain links TRBV12-3 or TRBV12-4 with TRBJ2-2, with D possibly TRBD1 on 6 matching bases. The CDR3 runs to 14 residues. The ends were cut back, 6 bases at V and 7 bases at J, with 15 bases in the middle. This CDR3 reads CASRKTGGSGELFF. The CDR3 nucleotides read TGTGCCAGCAGGAAGACAGGTGGAAGCGGGGAGCTGTTTTTT.

This clonotype showed up just a few times. The chain uses TRBV27 and TRBJ2-7; 8 nucleotides line up with TRBD1. Trimming at V came to 8 bases and at J to 8 bases, leaving 14 bases not matched to a gene. The CDR3 is 14 amino acids. In germline, CDR1 is MNHEY, CDR2 SMNVEV (reference sequence). The CDR3 protein is CASQQGTGFTQQYF. The DNA of the CDR3 is TGTGCCAGCCAACAAGGGACAGGATTTACGCAGCAGTACTTC.

This chain links TRBV20-1 with TRBJ2-7, with TRBD1 matching 7 bases. Germline CDR1 reads DFQATT; CDR2 reads SNEGSKA (reference sequence). The J segment lost 4 bases and the V segment lost 1 base, leaving 7 bases of the junction unmatched. CDR3 length: 14 amino acids. The CDR3 loop is CSARVEGGGYEQYF. DNA of the CDR3: TGCAGTGCTAGAGTAGAAGGGGGCGGGTACGAGCAGTACTTC.

The CDR3 DNA follows: TGCGCCAGCAGTTCCGGGAGAACTAACTATGGCTACACCTTC. Translating gives CASSSGRTNYGYTF. This chain links TRBV5-1 with TRBJ1-2; D is unclear. Trimming took 5 bases from V and 0 from J, leaving 11 bases between them. Germline assignment: CDR1 SGHRS and CDR2 YFSETQ. The CDR3 has 14 amino acids.

This clonotype was counted only a few times. An end of the junction differs from the germline gene, which may be a read error. The J gene is TRBJ1-2, the V gene TRBV6-5, with unresolved D. Germline CDR1 MNHEY, CDR2 SVGAGI. CDR3 length: 13 amino acids. CDR3 loop: CAGSYSEGYGYTF. DNA of the CDR3: TGTGCCGGCAGTTACTCGGAGGGCTACGGCTACACCTTC.